Below are 5 T cell receptor beta chains sequenced from a single sample in a study of T cell changes during pregnancy in multiple sclerosis. TCRdb keeps only in-frame clones here, not all; method: immunoSEQ multiplex PCR. The sample lists 55,000 to 65,000 clones; around 94% were seen once. This sample comprised CD8+ T cells from peripheral blood mononuclear cells, obtained in the third trimester of pregnancy. The source of these receptors is a female donor with multiple sclerosis, enrolled in a pregnancy study.

This chain joins TRBV9 and TRBJ2-1; the D gene is possibly TRBD1 (8 bases). CDR1 and CDR2 (germline): SGDLS, YYNGEE. This CDR3 is 18 amino acids long. V lost 4 bases and J lost 2, with 22 bases in between. This CDR3 reads CASSIRQGRGSTYNEQFF. Written as DNA, the CDR3 is TGTGCCAGCAGCATAAGACAGGGGCGCGGGAGTACCTACAATGAGCAGTTCTTC.

The rearrangement joins TRBV5-4 to TRBJ1-1; possibly TRBD1 for D (6 bases). CDR3 length: 18 residues. Trimming removed 2 bases from V and 0 bases from J, with 20 bases in between. Germline CDR1 and CDR2: SGHNT and YYREEE (reference sequence). The CDR3 protein is CASSFPGQPPNVNTEAFF. The CDR3 DNA sequence: TGTGCCAGCAGCTTTCCAGGACAGCCACCTAACGTGAACACTGAAGCTTTCTTT.

This clone was seen just once. The chain is built from TRBV4-1 and TRBJ1-5; weak D call: TRBD1 (5 bases). V lost 0 bases and J lost 2, with 17 bases in between. CDR1 and CDR2 from the germline V gene are MGHRA and YSYEKL. The CDR3 spans 18 residues. The DNA of the CDR3 is TGCGCCAGCAGCCAAGATGGGGGGATCGGGGTCGGCAATCAGCCCCAGCATTTT. Protein product: CASSQDGGIGVGNQPQHF.

This clone was seen a handful of times. This chain uses TRBV11-2 with TRBJ2-7; 10 bases agree with TRBD2. The V and J ends lost 6 bases and 5 bases, in that order; junction bases with no gene match: 10. The CDR3 length is 15 residues. CDR1 SGHAT and CDR2 FQNNGV come from the germline V gene. As DNA, the CDR3 is TGTGCCAGCAGGTCTACTAGCGGGATATTCCACGAGCAGTACTTC. It translates to CASRSTSGIFHEQYF.

V gene TRBV5-6 combines with J gene TRBJ2-1; TRBD1 matches 7 bases. Germline values: CDR1 SGHDT, CDR2 YYEEEE. Trimming cost V 4 bases and J 3 bases; bases outside gene matches: 4. The CDR3 length is 14 residues. The CDR3 DNA reads TGTGCCAGCAGCACCGGGACAGACTACAATGAGCAGTTCTTC. Residues: CASSTGTDYNEQFF.